This T cell receptor (beta chain) was documented in a study of OX40 agonist ivuxolimab in advanced cancers. In the study overall: Eligibility rules accepted prior anti-PD-1, anti-PD-L1 or anti-CTLA-4 therapy, and approximately 40% had some.

This clone ranks as medium-sized (0.01 to 0.1%). What it binds is unknown. Overall study findings and caveats: Specificity for antigen went undetermined in the expanded peripheral T cells.

CDR1 LNHDA and CDR2 SQIVND come from the germline V gene (reference sequence). Trimming cost V 1 base and J 1 base; bases outside gene matches: 0. There are 14 residues in the CDR3. Repertoires were generated with immunoSEQ multiplex PCR, while TCRdb's copy carries only in-frame clones and drops some. The table records approximately 82,000 clones, approximately 92% of them present only once. Exclusion of a patient followed from autoimmune disease history or systemic immunosuppression. The gene calls are TRBV19 and TRBJ1-1, with TRBD1 matching over 7 bases. This receptor was taken from an adult with an advanced solid tumor such as melanoma, head and neck, liver or kidney cancer. This material consisted of CD4+ or CD8+ T cells sorted from blood, taken in a trial of the OX40 agonist ivuxolimab. CDR3 nucleotides: TGTGCCAGTAGTATAGGGACAGGGAACACTGAAGCTTTCTTT. Translating gives CASSIGTGNTEAFF.